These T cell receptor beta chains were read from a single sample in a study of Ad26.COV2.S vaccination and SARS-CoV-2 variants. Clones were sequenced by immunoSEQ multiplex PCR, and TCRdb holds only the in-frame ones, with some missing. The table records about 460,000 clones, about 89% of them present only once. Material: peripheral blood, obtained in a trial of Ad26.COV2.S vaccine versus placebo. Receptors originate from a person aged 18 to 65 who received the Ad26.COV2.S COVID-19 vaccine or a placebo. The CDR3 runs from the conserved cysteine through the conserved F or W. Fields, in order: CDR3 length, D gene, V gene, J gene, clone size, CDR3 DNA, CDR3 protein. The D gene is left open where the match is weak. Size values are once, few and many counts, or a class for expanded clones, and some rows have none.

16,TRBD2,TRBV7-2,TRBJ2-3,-,TGTGCCAGCACCCCTCAGGGGCGGGGGGGGCTGGATACGCAGTATTTT,CASTPQGRGGLDTQYF
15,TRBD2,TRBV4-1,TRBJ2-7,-,TGCGCCAGCAGCCAAGCGTCGGGAGGGCTTTACGAGCAGTACTTC,CASSQASGGLYEQYF
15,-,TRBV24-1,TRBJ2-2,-,TGTGCCACCAGTGATTTGAGCATGTCGGCCGGGGAGCTGTTTTTT,CATSDLSMSAGELFF
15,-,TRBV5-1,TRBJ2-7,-,TGCGCCAGCAGCTTGGCCGCAGGGTCCACCTACGAGCAGTACTTC,CASSLAAGSTYEQYF
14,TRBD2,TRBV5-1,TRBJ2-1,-,TGCGCCAGCAGCCGGGGCGGGAGCCCCCATGAGCAGTTCTTC,CASSRGGSPHEQFF
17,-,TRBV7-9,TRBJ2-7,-,TGTGCCAGCAGCTCCTGGGTAGCGGCCCGAACGGCCCTCGAGCAGTACTTC,CASSSWVAARTALEQYF
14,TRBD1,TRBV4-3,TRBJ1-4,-,TGCGCCAGCAGTCCCACAGGGGTTGAGGAAAAACTGTTTTTT,CASSPTGVEEKLFF
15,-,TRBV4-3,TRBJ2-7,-,TGCGCCAGCAGCCAGGCTGCCCTGGGGGGAGACGAGCAGTACTTC,CASSQAALGGDEQYF
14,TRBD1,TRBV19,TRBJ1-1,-,TGTGCCAGTAGTATACCGGGACAGGGGGCTGAAGCTTTCTTT,CASSIPGQGAEAFF
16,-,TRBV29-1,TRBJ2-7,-,TGCAGCGTTGAAGGGGCCTCCGGGACCTTCCCCTACGAGCAGTACTTC,CSVEGASGTFPYEQYF
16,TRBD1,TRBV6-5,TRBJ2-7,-,TGTGCCAGCAGTTACTCGAGTACGACAGGGTCCTACGAGCAGTACTTC,CASSYSSTTGSYEQYF
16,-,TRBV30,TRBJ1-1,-,TGTGCCTGGAGTGGCCTAATCAGGAGAATGAACACTGAAGCTTTCTTT,CAWSGLIRRMNTEAFF
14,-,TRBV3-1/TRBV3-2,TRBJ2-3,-,TGTGCCAGCAGCCCGCGGACTAGCACAGATACGCAGTATTTT,CASSPRTSTDTQYF
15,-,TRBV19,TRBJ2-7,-,TGTGCCAGTAGTACCCCACAGGGAGTGTCGTACGAGCAGTACTTC,CASSTPQGVSYEQYF
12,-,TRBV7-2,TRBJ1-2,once,TGTGCCAGCAGTCCCACAGGCTCCGGCTACACCTTC,CASSPTGSGYTF
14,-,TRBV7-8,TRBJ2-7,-,TGTGCCAGCAGCTTAGCGGGGTTAACCTACGAGCAGTACTTC,CASSLAGLTYEQYF
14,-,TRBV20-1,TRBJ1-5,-,TGCAGTGCTAGTCAGGGACGAACGGTTCAGCCCCAGCATTTT,CSASQGRTVQPQHF
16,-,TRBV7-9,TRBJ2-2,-,TGTGCCAGCAGCCTACCCCTGGCAGGGGTTAACGGGGAGCTGTTTTTT,CASSLPLAGVNGELFF
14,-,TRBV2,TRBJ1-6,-,TGTGCCAGCAGCCCCGGGGGGGTGAGTTCACCCCTCCACTTT,CASSPGGVSSPLHF
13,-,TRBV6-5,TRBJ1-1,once,TGTGCCAGCTGTATCGAGGAGAACACTGAAGCTTTCTTT,CASCIEENTEAFF
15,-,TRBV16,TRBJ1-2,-,TGTGCCAGCAGCCCCACCCTGGGGCGGGAGTATGGCTACACCTTC,CASSPTLGREYGYTF
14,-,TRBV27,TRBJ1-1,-,TGTGCCAGCAGTTTAGGAGCTCTGAGCACTGAAGCTTTCTTT,CASSLGALSTEAFF
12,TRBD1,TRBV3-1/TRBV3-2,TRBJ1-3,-,TGTGCCAGCAGCCAAGGGGACAGGTTCGAATATTTT,CASSQGDRFEYF
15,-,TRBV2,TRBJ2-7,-,TGTGCCAGCAGTGAGGACGGGACTGTGGGGTACGAGCAGTACTTC,CASSEDGTVGYEQYF
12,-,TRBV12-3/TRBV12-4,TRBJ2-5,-,TGTGCCAGCAGTACCGGGACAAGGGGCCAGTACTTC,CASSTGTRGQYF
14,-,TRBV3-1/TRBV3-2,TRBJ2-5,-,TGTGCCAGCAGCCTCCTATACAGTAAAGAGACCCAGTACTTC,CASSLLYSKETQYF
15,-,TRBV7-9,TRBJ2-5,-,TGTGCCAGCAGCTTAGGGGCAGGGCGGAGGGAGACCCAGTACTTC,CASSLGAGRRETQYF
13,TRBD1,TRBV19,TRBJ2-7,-,TGTGCCAGTCTGGGACAGGGAAACCACGAGCAGTACTTC,CASLGQGNHEQYF
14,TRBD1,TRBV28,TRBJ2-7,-,TGTGCCAGCAGCCCCGACAGGGGAGGTTACGAGCAGTACTTC,CASSPDRGGYEQYF
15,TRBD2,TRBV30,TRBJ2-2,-,TGTGCCTGGAGTACGACCTCTAGCGGGTCCGGGGAGCTGTTTTTT,CAWSTTSSGSGELFF
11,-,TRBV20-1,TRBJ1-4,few,TGCAGTGCGAACCAGGGTTTGGGAACGAGATTT,CSANQGLGTRF
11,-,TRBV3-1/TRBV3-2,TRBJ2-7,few,TGTGCCAGCAGCCAAGGGTCAGAGCAGTACTTC,CASSQGSEQYF
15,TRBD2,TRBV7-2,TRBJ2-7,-,TGTGCCAGCAGCTTAGCCAGATGGACTAGCCTCGAGCAGTACTTC,CASSLARWTSLEQYF
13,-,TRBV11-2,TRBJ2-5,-,TGTGCCAGCAGCCCCTTGAGGGTGGAGACCCAGTACTTC,CASSPLRVETQYF
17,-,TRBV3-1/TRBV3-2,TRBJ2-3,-,TGTGCCAGCAGCCAAGAAAACAAAGCGCCAAGCACAGATACGCAGTATTTT,CASSQENKAPSTDTQYF
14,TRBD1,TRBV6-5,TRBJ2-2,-,TGTGCCAGCAACCGGGACAGGGGAACCGGGGAGCTGTTTTTT,CASNRDRGTGELFF